The 8 T cell receptor beta chains reported below all come from one sample, sequenced in a study of T cells after yellow fever vaccination. Via MiXCR, TCRdb re-called the 5' RACE reads, giving one row per CDR3 protein. The sample has about 63,000 distinct CDR3 sequences, 6% to 7.5% seen once. The source was CD8+ T cells sorted from PBMCs, collected 15 days after the yellow fever booster vaccination. Source of these receptors: a man aged 25 to 45 who received the YFV17D yellow fever vaccine.

This clonotype was observed many times. The chain carries TRBV21-1 and TRBJ2-1; no DNA check was done on the table's D call, TRBD2. TRBV21-1 has pseudogene status. This CDR3 has 20 residues. For the CDR3, the DNA is TGTGCCAGCAGCAAAGGAGCCGGGACTAGCGGGAGGTGGACCTACAATGAGCAGTTCTTC. This encodes CASSKGAGTSGRWTYNEQFF.

CDR3 in amino acids: CASSPPSRERDEQFF. CDR3 DNA: TGTGCCAGCTCACCCCCCTCGCGGGAGCGCGATGAGCAGTTCTTC. The V gene is TRBV18, the J gene TRBJ2-1; 7 positions agree with TRBD2. The V and J ends lost 3 bases and 8 bases, in that order; junction bases with no gene match: 10. Germline V CDR1 and CDR2: KGHSH, LQKENI. The CDR3 consists of 15 residues. The whole variable domain, filled in from reference TRBV18 and TRBJ2-1, reads NAGVMQNPRHLVRRRGQEARLRCSPMKGHSHVYWYRQLPEEGLKFMVYLQKENIIDESGMPKERFSAEFPKEGPSILRIQQVVRGDSAAYFCASSPPSRERDEQFFGPGTRLTVL.

The sample holds a few counts of this clonotype. The CDR3 nucleotides are TGTGCCTCCTACCTTTCGGGGGAGCCCTACAATGAGCAGTTCTTC. It is translated as CASYLSGEPYNEQFF. This chain uses TRBV5-4 with TRBJ2-1; weak D call: TRBD2 (6 bases). CDR1 and CDR2 (germline): SGHNT, YYREEE (reference sequence). V dropped 10 bases and J dropped 2 bases, with 19 bases sitting between them. This CDR3 is built from 15 residues. Together with reference TRBV5-4 and TRBJ2-1, the CDR3 gives the full variable domain: ETGVTQSPTHLIKTRGQQVTLRCSSQSGHNTVSWYQQALGQGPQFIFQYYREEENGRGNFPPRFSGLQFPNYSSELNVNALELDDSALYLCASYLSGEPYNEQFFGPGTRLTVL.

In this sample, this clonotype turned up many times. V usage is TRBV7-8 and J usage is TRBJ2-7; D gene uncertain. The CDR3 covers 11 residues. The germline V gene encodes CDR1 SGHVS and CDR2 FQNEAQ. Trimming took off 5 bases at V and 1 base at J, with 3 bases between the two ends. The CDR3 spells CASSGSYEQYF. DNA of the CDR3: TGTGCCAGCAGCGGATCCTACGAGCAGTACTTC. Looking up the rest from reference TRBV7-8 and TRBJ2-7 gives the full variable domain: GAGVSQSPRYKVAKRGQDVALRCDPISGHVSLFWYQQALGQGPEFLTYFQNEAQLDKSGLPSDRFFAERPEGSVSTLKIQRTQQEDSAVYLCASSGSYEQYFGPGTRLTVT.

This clonotype was picked up many times. This chain joins TRBV9 and TRBJ2-1; 10 positions match TRBD2. CDR3 length equals 15 residues. J lost 4 bases, V lost 3 bases, and 4 bases had no gene match. Germline CDR1 SGDLS, CDR2 YYNGEE. CDR3 amino acids: CASSGPSGSYNEQFF. For the CDR3, the DNA is TGTGCCAGCAGCGGCCCTAGCGGGAGTTACAATGAGCAGTTCTTC.

This clonotype was seen at least ten times. The chain uses TRBV7-6 and TRBJ2-1, with D unclear. Between the trimmed V and J ends, which lost 9 bases and 6 bases, there was a span of 12 bases. Germline V gives CDR1 SGHVS, CDR2 FNYEAQ. There are 12 residues in the CDR3. The CDR3 DNA follows: TGTGCCAGTGGCCCGCAGGCCAATGAGCAGTTCTTC. This gives the protein CASGPQANEQFF.

The table lists this clonotype with many counts. The rearrangement uses TRBV7-8 and TRBJ2-1; a weak D match, TRBD2 (5 bases). CDR1 and CDR2 (germline): SGHVS, FQNEAQ. The CDR3 is 13 residues long. V lost 6 bases, J lost 5 bases, and 11 bases lay in between. The CDR3 reads CASSGRGDNEQFF. The CDR3 bases are TGTGCCAGCAGTGGCCGGGGAGACAATGAGCAGTTCTTC.

This clonotype has at least ten counts. V usage is TRBV20-1 and J usage is TRBJ1-2; D uncertain. The CDR3 sequence is 11 residues long. The V end lost 7 bases, the J end lost 8 bases, and 14 bases lay between the germline ends. The germline CDR1 and CDR2 sequences are DFQATT and SNEGSKA (reference sequence). The CDR3 protein is CSVETFQGYTF. As DNA, the CDR3 is TGCAGTGTGGAAACCTTCCAGGGCTACACCTTC.